The 17 T cell receptor beta chains below come from one sample, sequenced in a study of cytomegalovirus exposure and HLA in healthy donors. The PCR employed 60 Vbeta primers together with 13 Jbeta primers. The table came from immunoSEQ multiplex PCR; TCRdb's copy has only in-frame clones and leaves some out. The table shows about 160,000 clones, with around 80% occurring only once. Sequencing input: PBMCs. The receptors stem from a middle-aged man in good health and CMV-seronegative.

This clone was counted a few times. The chain employs TRBV29-1 and TRBJ2-3, with D perhaps matching TRBD1 (5 bases). The CDR3 is 14 amino acids. CDR1 and CDR2 (germline): SQVTM, ANQGSEA. Trimming left V 7 bases short and J 8 bases short, with 22 bases between. The CDR3 DNA is TGCAGCGCCGCCCCACCCGAAGGGGTTAGTACGCAGTATTTT. Amino acids: CSAAPPEGVSTQYF.

V and J are TRBV6-6 and TRBJ1-3; D gene unclear. The length of the CDR3 is 15 residues. CDR1 is MNHNY, CDR2 SVGAGI, per germline (reference sequence). The ends were cut back, 0 bases at V and 2 bases at J, with 8 bases in the middle. The CDR3, as DNA: TGTGCCAGCAGTTACTCGGTCCGGGCTGGAAACACCATATATTTT. Amino acids: CASSYSVRAGNTIYF.

The V call is TRBV27, the J call TRBJ2-7, with a tentative D call TRBD2 (5 bases). The V gene lost 8 bases and the J gene lost 3 bases, with 23 bases spanning the gap. This CDR3 is built from 16 residues. Germline V CDR1 and CDR2: MNHEY, SMNVEV (reference sequence). The CDR3 spells CASLIANRDQDYEQYF. The CDR3 region has the DNA TGTGCCAGCCTAATAGCAAACCGGGATCAGGACTACGAGCAGTACTTC.

The chain has TRBV23-1 and TRBJ2-2, with TRBD1 matching 10 bases. TRBV23-1 is designated an ORF whose function remains uncertain. The CDR3 length is 17 residues. The trim removed 3 bases at V and 7 bases at J, leaving 11 bases unmatched. CDR3 bases: TGCGCCAGCAGTCATGAAAATGGGACAGGGGTCCACGGGGAGCTGTTTTTT. This gives the protein CASSHENGTGVHGELFF.

The chain recombines TRBV20-1 with TRBJ2-4, with 9 bases fitting TRBD2. V was clipped by 3 bases and J by 16 bases; unmatched bases: 7. This CDR3 has 11 residues. The germline gives CDR1 DFQATT, CDR2 SNEGSKA (reference sequence). The CDR3 nucleotides are TGCAGTGCTAGCTTGGGCGGGAGGGACTACTTC. Its protein product is CSASLGGRDYF.

V gene TRBV18 combines with J gene TRBJ2-5; D unresolved. The V and J ends lost 0 bases and 4 bases respectively, with 12 bases between them. Germline V gene sequence: CDR1 KGHSH, CDR2 LQKENI. This CDR3 is 15 amino acids long. CDR3 DNA: TGTGCCAGCTCACCACCGGTGCGGATTCGAGAGACCCAGTACTTC. Its protein is CASSPPVRIRETQYF.

The chain uses TRBV6-5 and TRBJ1-1; 7 bases match TRBD1. Germline trimming cut 4 bases from V and 0 bases from J; bases unmatched to any gene: 5. CDR1 is MNHEY, CDR2 SVGAGI, per germline. The length of the CDR3 is 15 residues. CDR3 DNA: TGTGCCAGCAGTTGGGACAGCGCGATGAACACTGAAGCTTTCTTT. The encoded protein is CASSWDSAMNTEAFF.

This chain uses TRBV29-1 with TRBJ2-7, with D possibly being TRBD2 (5 bases). V lost 5 bases, J lost 6 bases, and 17 bases lay in between. From germline, CDR1 is SQVTM and CDR2 ANQGSEA. This CDR3 contains 13 residues. The CDR3 DNA sequence: TGCAGCGTTAGATTCCTCGCTGAGGGCGAGCAGTACTTC. It yields the protein CSVRFLAEGEQYF.

The CDR3 here is CASSLDGGRGTDTQYF. The CDR3 region has the DNA TGCGCCAGCAGCCTGGATGGGGGCCGGGGCACAGATACGCAGTATTTT. This rearrangement joins TRBV5-1 to TRBJ2-3; D might be TRBD1 (6 bases). The V gene lost 4 bases and the J gene lost 1 base, with 16 bases spanning the gap. CDR3 size: 16 residues. Looked up from germline, CDR1 is SGHRS and CDR2 is YFSETQ. Based on the CDR3 plus reference TRBV5-1 and TRBJ2-3, the full variable domain is KAGVTQTPRYLIKTRGQQVTLSCSPISGHRSVSWYQQTPGQGLQFLFEYFSETQRNKGNFPGRFSGRQFSNSRSEMNVSTLELGDSALYLCASSLDGGRGTDTQYFGPGTRLTVL.

The chain has TRBV7-9 and TRBJ2-3; D gene ambiguous. Germline CDR1 and CDR2: SEHNR and FQNEAQ (reference sequence). The CDR3 runs to 13 residues. Trimming left V 2 bases short and J 2 bases short, with 5 bases between. The DNA of the CDR3 is TGTGCCAGCAGCTTATCCCTCACAGATACGCAGTATTTT. Its protein product is CASSLSLTDTQYF.

The V and J genes are TRBV11-3 and TRBJ2-1, with D hard to call. This CDR3 region has 12 residues. CDR1 SGHNT and CDR2 YENEEA come from the germline V gene. V lost 5 bases and J 8 bases, leaving 10 bases between the germline ends. CDR3 in DNA: TGTGCCAGCAGCCCGGGTTTGGATGAGCAGTTCTTC. Translation: CASSPGLDEQFF.

This sequence joins TRBV2 and TRBJ2-1, with D possibly TRBD1 on 5 matching bases. There are 15 residues in the CDR3. With 2 bases removed from V and 2 bases from J, the gap between germline ends came to 10 bases. Germline CDR1 SNHLY, CDR2 FYNNEI. Here the CDR3 reads CASSEIVGAYNEQFF. The CDR3, as DNA: TGTGCCAGCAGTGAAATAGTAGGGGCCTACAATGAGCAGTTCTTC.

This chain joins TRBV28 and TRBJ1-3; 8 bases are a match to TRBD1. Trimming took 2 bases from V and 4 from J; bases not matched to a gene: 10. Germline V gene data show CDR1 as MDHEN and CDR2 as SYDVKM. The CDR3 runs 17 residues. CDR3 nucleotides: TGTGCCAGCAGTTTACTCACGACAGGGGCTCGGGGAAACACCATATATTTT. This encodes CASSLLTTGARGNTIYF.

The chain links TRBV5-1 to TRBJ1-1; D is uncertain. The germline gives CDR1 SGHRS, CDR2 YFSETQ. Trimming took off 0 bases at V and 10 bases at J, with 10 bases between the two ends. This CDR3 has 12 amino acids. In DNA, the CDR3 is TGCGCCAGCAGCTTGGTCGGTTATGGAGCTTTCTTT. Its translation is CASSLVGYGAFF.

This chain connects TRBV4-1 to TRBJ2-3; 12 nucleotides agree with TRBD2. The CDR3 runs 20 residues. Trimming at V came to 1 base and at J to 2 bases, leaving 13 bases not matched to a gene. Germline lookup yields CDR1 MGHRA and CDR2 YSYEKL. CDR3 region: CASSQASRLAGAGFTDTQYF. The CDR3 nucleotides read TGCGCCAGCAGCCAAGCGTCCCGACTAGCGGGAGCGGGCTTCACAGATACGCAGTATTTT.

This clone has more than one count but fewer than ten. J is TRBJ1-1 and V is TRBV4-2; unclear D gene. The CDR3 spans 14 residues. The germline CDR1 and CDR2 sequences are LGHNA and YNFKEQ. V lost 1 base to trimming and J lost 1 base, with 7 bases between them. The CDR3 here is CASSQGGGNTEAFF. The CDR3 DNA sequence: TGTGCCAGCAGCCAAGGAGGTGGGAACACTGAAGCTTTCTTT.

V usage is TRBV7-2 and J usage is TRBJ1-1; D not resolved. This CDR3 has 13 amino acids. CDR1 and CDR2 (germline): SGHTA, FQGNSA. Trimming pared 7 bases from V and 0 bases from J, leaving 9 bases between. CDR3 protein: CASKYSVNTEAFF. Written as DNA, the CDR3 is TGTGCCAGCAAATACAGTGTGAACACTGAAGCTTTCTTT.